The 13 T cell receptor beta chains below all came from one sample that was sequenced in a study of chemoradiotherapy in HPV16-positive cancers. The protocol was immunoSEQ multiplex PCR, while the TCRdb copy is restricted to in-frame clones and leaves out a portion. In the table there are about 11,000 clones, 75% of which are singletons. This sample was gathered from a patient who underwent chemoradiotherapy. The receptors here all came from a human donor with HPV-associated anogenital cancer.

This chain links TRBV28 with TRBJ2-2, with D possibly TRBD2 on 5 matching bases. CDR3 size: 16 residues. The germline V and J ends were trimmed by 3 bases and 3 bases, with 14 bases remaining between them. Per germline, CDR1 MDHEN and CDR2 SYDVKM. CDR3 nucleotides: TGTGCCAGCAGTTTTCTTGAAAGAGGGCACACCGGGGAGCTGTTTTTT. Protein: CASSFLERGHTGELFF.

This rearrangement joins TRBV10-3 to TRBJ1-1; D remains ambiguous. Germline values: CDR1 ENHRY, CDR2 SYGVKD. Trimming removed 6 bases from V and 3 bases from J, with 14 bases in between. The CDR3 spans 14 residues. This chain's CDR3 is CAIRYSQVYTEAFF. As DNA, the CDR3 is TGTGCCATCAGATACAGTCAGGTATACACTGAAGCTTTCTTT.

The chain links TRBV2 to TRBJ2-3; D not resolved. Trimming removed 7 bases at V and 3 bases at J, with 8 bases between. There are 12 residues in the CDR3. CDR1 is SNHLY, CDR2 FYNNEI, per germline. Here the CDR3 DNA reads TGTGCCAGCACCGCGGAAACAGATACGCAGTATTTT. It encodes CASTAETDTQYF.

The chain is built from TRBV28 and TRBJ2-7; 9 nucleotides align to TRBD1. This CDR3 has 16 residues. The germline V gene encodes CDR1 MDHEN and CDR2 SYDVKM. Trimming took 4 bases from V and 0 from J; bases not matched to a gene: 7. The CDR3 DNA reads TGTGCCAGCAGTTCAAACAGGGGGCGCTTCTCCTACGAGCAGTACTTC. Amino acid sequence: CASSSNRGRFSYEQYF.

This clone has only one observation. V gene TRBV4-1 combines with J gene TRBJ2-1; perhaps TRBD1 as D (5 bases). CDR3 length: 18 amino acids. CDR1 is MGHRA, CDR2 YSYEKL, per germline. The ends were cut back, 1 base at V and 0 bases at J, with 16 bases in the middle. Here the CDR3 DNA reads TGCGCCAGCAGCCAAGGTTTAGTGGGGCCTAGCTCCTACAATGAGCAGTTCTTC. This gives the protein CASSQGLVGPSSYNEQFF.

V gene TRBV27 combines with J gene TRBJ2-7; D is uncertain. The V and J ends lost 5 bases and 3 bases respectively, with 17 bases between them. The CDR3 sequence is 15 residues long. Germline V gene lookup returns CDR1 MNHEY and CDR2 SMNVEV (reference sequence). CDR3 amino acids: CASSPRSNTLYEQYF. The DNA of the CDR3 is TGTGCCAGCAGTCCTAGGTCCAATACTCTCTACGAGCAGTACTTC.

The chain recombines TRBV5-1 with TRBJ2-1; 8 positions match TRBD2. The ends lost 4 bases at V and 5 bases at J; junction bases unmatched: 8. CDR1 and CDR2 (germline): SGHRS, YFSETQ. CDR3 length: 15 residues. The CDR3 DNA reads TGCGCCAGCAGCGGACCGGGAGGGTCACACAATGAGCAGTTCTTC. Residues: CASSGPGGSHNEQFF.

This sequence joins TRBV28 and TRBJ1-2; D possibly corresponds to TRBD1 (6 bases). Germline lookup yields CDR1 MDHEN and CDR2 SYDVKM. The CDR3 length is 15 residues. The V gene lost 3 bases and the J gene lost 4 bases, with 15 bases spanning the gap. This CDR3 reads CASSFQDSLGYGYTF. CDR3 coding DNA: TGTGCCAGCAGTTTCCAGGACAGCCTGGGCTATGGCTACACCTTC.

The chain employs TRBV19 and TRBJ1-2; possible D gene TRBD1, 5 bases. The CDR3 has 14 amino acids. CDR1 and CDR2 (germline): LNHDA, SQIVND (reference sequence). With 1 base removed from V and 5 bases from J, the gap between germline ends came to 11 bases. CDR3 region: CASSIGGRSYGYTF. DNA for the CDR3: TGTGCCAGTAGTATAGGGGGCAGATCGTATGGCTACACCTTC.

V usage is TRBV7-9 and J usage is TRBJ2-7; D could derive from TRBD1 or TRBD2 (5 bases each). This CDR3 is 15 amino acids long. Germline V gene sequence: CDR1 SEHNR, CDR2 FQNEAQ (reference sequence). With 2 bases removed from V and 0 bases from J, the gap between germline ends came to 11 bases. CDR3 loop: CASSLSGTGSYEQYF. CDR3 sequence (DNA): TGTGCCAGCAGCTTATCCGGGACGGGCTCCTACGAGCAGTACTTC. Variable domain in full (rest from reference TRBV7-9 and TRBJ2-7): DTGVSQNPRHKITKRGQNVTFRCDPISEHNRLYWYRQTLGQGPEFLTYFQNEAQLEKSRLLSDRFSAERPKGSFSTLEIQRTEQGDSAMYLCASSLSGTGSYEQYFGPGTRLTVT.

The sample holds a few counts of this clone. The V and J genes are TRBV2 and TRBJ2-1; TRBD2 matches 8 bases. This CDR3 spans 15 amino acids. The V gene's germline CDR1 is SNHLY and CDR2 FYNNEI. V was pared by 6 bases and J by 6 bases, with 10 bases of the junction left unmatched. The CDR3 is CASSGSAGVFNEQFF. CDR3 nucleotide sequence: TGTGCCAGCAGCGGATCAGCGGGAGTCTTCAATGAGCAGTTCTTC. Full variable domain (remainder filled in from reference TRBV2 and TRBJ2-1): EPEVTQTPSHQVTQMGQEVILRCVPISNHLYFYWYRQILGQKVEFLVSFYNNEISEKSEIFDDQFSVERPDGSNFTLKIRSTKLEDSAMYFCASSGSAGVFNEQFFGPGTRLTVL.

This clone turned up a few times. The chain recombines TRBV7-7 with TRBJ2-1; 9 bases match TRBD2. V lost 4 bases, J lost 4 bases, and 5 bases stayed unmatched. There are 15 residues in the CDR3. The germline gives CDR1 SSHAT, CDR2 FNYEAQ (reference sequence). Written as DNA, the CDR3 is TGTGCCAGCAGCTCCACCCTAGCGGGGTACAATGAGCAGTTCTTC. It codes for CASSSTLAGYNEQFF.

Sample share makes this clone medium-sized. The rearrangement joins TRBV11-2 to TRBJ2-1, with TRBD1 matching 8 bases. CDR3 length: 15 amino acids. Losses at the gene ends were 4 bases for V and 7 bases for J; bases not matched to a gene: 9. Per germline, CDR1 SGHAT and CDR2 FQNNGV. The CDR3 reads CASSSTGGIQNEQFF. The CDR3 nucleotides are TGTGCCAGCAGCTCTACAGGGGGAATTCAGAATGAGCAGTTCTTC.